This T cell receptor beta chain was sequenced during a study of CD8 T cells in Susac syndrome. The RNA, about 0.5 to 1 ug, was put through reverse transcription using random hexamers. Using its own MiXCR run on the immunoSEQ multiplex PCR reads, TCRdb lists one record per CDR3 protein. The sample yields 50,000 to 60,000 distinct CDR3 sequences, approximately 90% seen once. Deletions cut 3 bases from V and 4 bases from J, with 13 bases between. CDR1 SEHNR and CDR2 FQNEAQ come from the germline V gene (reference sequence). The CDR3 has 14 residues. CD8+ and CD4+ blood T cells underwent TCR beta sequencing. Healthy donors served as age- and sex-matched controls.

Material for sequencing was CD8+ T cells from PBMCs. This TCR was sampled from a human donor in good health. V is TRBV7-9 and J is TRBJ2-7; TRBD1 might be the D (6 bases). The CDR3 region has the DNA TGTGCCAGCAGCTTCTCCGGTACAGGGTACGAGCAGTACTTC. Translation: CASSFSGTGYEQYF.